Below, 9 T cell receptor beta chains from the same sample are listed, as sequenced in a study of cytomegalovirus exposure and HLA in healthy donors. Amplification used 60 Vbeta primers and 13 Jbeta primers. The protocol was immunoSEQ multiplex PCR, while the TCRdb copy is restricted to in-frame clones and leaves out a portion. The sample has around 230,000 clones; about 75% are singletons. The sequenced material came from PBMCs. The source of these receptors is a male donor in good health and CMV-seronegative.

This chain joins TRBV11-1 and TRBJ2-3; D may be TRBD2 (5 bases). CDR1 and CDR2 from the germline V gene are SGHAT and FQDESV (reference sequence). Trimming removed 5 bases at V and 4 bases at J, with 7 bases between. The CDR3 has 12 amino acids. DNA of the CDR3: TGTGCCAGCAGCCGGCGGGCAGATACGCAGTATTTT. It codes for CASSRRADTQYF.

V usage is TRBV18 and J usage is TRBJ2-1, with a weak D call TRBD1 (6 bases). Trimming shortened V by 2 bases and J by 4 bases, and 15 bases separated the two germline ends. The CDR3 has 16 amino acids. Per germline, CDR1 KGHSH and CDR2 LQKENI. CDR3 sequence reads: CASSPVTGTIYNEQFF. The CDR3 DNA sequence: TGTGCCAGCTCACCAGTAACAGGGACCATTTACAATGAGCAGTTCTTC.

The chain carries TRBV28 and TRBJ2-7; TRBD1 matches at 7 bases. CDR3 length: 17 residues. Germline values: CDR1 MDHEN, CDR2 SYDVKM. Losses at the gene ends were 5 bases for V and 1 base for J; bases not matched to a gene: 14. DNA of the CDR3: TGTGCCAGCAGTCCGACGGAGACAGGGCTCCTTTCCTACGAGCAGTACTTC. This codes for CASSPTETGLLSYEQYF.

The chain combines TRBV7-2 with TRBJ2-2; 11 positions agree with TRBD1. Per germline, CDR1 SGHTA and CDR2 FQGNSA. The CDR3 runs 15 residues. With 3 bases clipped from V and 10 bases from J, the junction kept 7 bases outside the gene matches. CDR3 nucleotide sequence: TGTGCCAGCAGCTTGGGGACAGGGGGTGTATCGGAGCTGTTTTTT. This encodes CASSLGTGGVSELFF.

V and J are TRBV28 and TRBJ2-2; the D gene is possibly TRBD2 (5 bases). Germline V gene sequence: CDR1 MDHEN, CDR2 SYDVKM. The CDR3 spans 15 residues. Trimming cost V 5 bases and J 5 bases, with 15 bases left between them. The CDR3 DNA follows: TGTGCCAGCAGTAGTACGGGGAGAGCGACCGGGGAGCTGTTTTTT. Amino acid sequence: CASSSTGRATGELFF.

This chain connects TRBV9 to TRBJ2-2, with 10 bases that match TRBD2. This CDR3 comprises 16 residues. Germline V gene data show CDR1 as SGDLS and CDR2 as YYNGEE. V lost 0 bases, J lost 4 bases, and 3 bases stayed unmatched. The CDR3 DNA reads TGTGCCAGCAGCGTAGGGTTAGCGGGAGGCACCGGGGAGCTGTTTTTT. Protein: CASSVGLAGGTGELFF.

The rearrangement joins TRBV2 to TRBJ2-1; the match to TRBD2 covers 14 bases. J lost 6 bases, V lost 4 bases, and 5 bases had no gene match. The CDR3 length is 16 residues. CDR1 is SNHLY and CDR2 is FYNNEI in the germline V gene. The CDR3 protein is CASSASTSGGANEQFF. CDR3 DNA sequence: TGTGCCAGCAGTGCCTCGACTAGCGGGGGGGCCAATGAGCAGTTCTTC.

This chain uses TRBV5-1 with TRBJ1-4, with D maybe TRBD1 (6 bases). In germline, CDR1 is SGHRS, CDR2 YFSETQ. CDR3 length: 15 residues. V shed 2 bases and J shed 7 bases, with 15 bases lying between them. The CDR3 loop reads CASSFFRDNGEKLFF. CDR3 coding DNA: TGCGCCAGCAGCTTTTTCCGGGACAATGGTGAAAAACTGTTTTTT.

The J gene is TRBJ2-5, the V gene TRBV7-8, with 8 nucleotides matching TRBD2. This CDR3 is built from 14 residues. With V trimmed by 6 bases and J by 7 bases, 10 bases remained unmatched. Germline V gives CDR1 SGHVS, CDR2 FQNEAQ. This chain's CDR3 is CASSPPGLGWTQYF. The CDR3 DNA reads as TGTGCCAGCAGTCCTCCGGGACTAGGTTGGACCCAGTACTTC.